Each of the 23 T cell receptor beta chains below was sequenced from the same sample in a study of blood T cell repertoires in COVID-19. Clones were sequenced by immunoSEQ multiplex PCR, and TCRdb holds only the in-frame ones, with some missing. This table holds about 170,000 clones, around 87% found once. The sequenced sample was peripheral blood. All receptors derive from a woman aged 80 or over with COVID-19, enrolled during active disease.

The V gene is TRBV28, the J gene TRBJ2-2, with 8 bases identical to TRBD2. The CDR3 has 13 residues. The J segment lost 4 bases and the V segment lost 7 bases, leaving 2 bases of the junction unmatched. From germline, CDR1 is MDHEN and CDR2 SYDVKM. CDR3 region: CASNGGGTGELFF. CDR3 in DNA: TGTGCCAGCAACGGGGGGGGCACCGGGGAGCTGTTTTTT.

The J gene is TRBJ2-3, the V gene TRBV18; TRBD2 matches 9 bases. The J segment lost 0 bases and the V segment lost 3 bases, leaving 7 bases of the junction unmatched. This CDR3 has 17 residues. From germline, CDR1 is KGHSH and CDR2 LQKENI. CDR3 sequence: CASSPLLTSGSTDTQYF. The CDR3 DNA sequence: TGTGCCAGCTCACCGTTATTAACTAGCGGGAGCACAGATACGCAGTATTTT.

This sequence joins TRBV5-1 and TRBJ2-2; TRBD1 matches 8 bases. Germline CDR1 is SGHRS and CDR2 is YFSETQ. The ends lost 1 base at V and 3 bases at J; junction bases unmatched: 2. The CDR3 spans 15 residues. CDR3: CASSLLTGDTGELFF. For the CDR3, the DNA is TGCGCCAGCAGCTTGTTGACAGGGGACACCGGGGAGCTGTTTTTT.

The chain is built from TRBV9 and TRBJ2-1; TRBD1 aligns across 9 bases. The V and J ends lost 4 bases and 8 bases, in that order; junction bases with no gene match: 7. Germline V gene lookup returns CDR1 SGDLS and CDR2 YYNGEE. The CDR3 consists of 14 residues. The DNA for the CDR3 is TGTGCCAGCAGCCCGACAGGGGGGGCCCATGAGCAGTTCTTC. Translating gives CASSPTGGAHEQFF.

V usage is TRBV7-2 and J usage is TRBJ2-2, with 9 bases fitting TRBD2. CDR3 length: 15 residues. The junction had 10 bases not matched to a gene; V was cut back by 7 bases and J by 7 bases. CDR1 is SGHTA and CDR2 is FQGNSA in the germline V gene. The CDR3 nucleotides are TGTGCCAGCATCCAAATAGCGGGAGTAGGCGGGGAGCTGTTTTTT. Protein: CASIQIAGVGGELFF.

The V call is TRBV5-1, the J call TRBJ1-2; 8 bases map to TRBD1. CDR1 SGHRS and CDR2 YFSETQ come from the germline V gene. The CDR3 runs to 15 residues. The V gene end was trimmed by 3 bases and the J gene end by 2 bases; junction bases not matched to a gene: 6. CDR3 sequence: CASSSTGVPNYGYTF. CDR3 DNA: TGCGCCAGCAGCTCGACAGGGGTCCCCAACTATGGCTACACCTTC.

The chain links TRBV18 to TRBJ2-3, with 11 bases that match TRBD2. The CDR3 covers 19 residues. The V gene end was trimmed by 3 bases and the J gene end by 3 bases; junction bases not matched to a gene: 14. CDR1 is KGHSH and CDR2 is LQKENI in the germline V gene. The CDR3 nucleotides are TGTGCCAGCTCACCGATTATGATTACTAGCGGGAGTTTTACAGATACGCAGTATTTT. Amino acid sequence: CASSPIMITSGSFTDTQYF.

This sequence joins TRBV28 and TRBJ2-7, with 8 bases identical to TRBD1. The germline V gene has CDR1 MDHEN and CDR2 SYDVKM. Trimming at V came to 8 bases and at J to 4 bases, leaving 10 bases not matched to a gene. The CDR3 is 14 residues long. The CDR3 DNA is TGTGCCAGCCGACAGGAGACAGGGGTTTACGAGCAGTACTTC. Its protein product is CASRQETGVYEQYF.

This clone was observed a single time. This chain links TRBV5-5 with TRBJ1-3; 9 bases match TRBD1. This CDR3 is built from 16 residues. Germline V gene sequence: CDR1 SGHKS, CDR2 YYEKEE (reference sequence). V shed 6 bases, J shed 4 bases, and the junction held 11 bases outside the gene matches. The CDR3 here is CASTYDSGTGGNTIYF. CDR3 in DNA: TGTGCCAGCACCTACGATTCCGGGACAGGGGGAAACACCATATATTTT. The variable domain in full, with the rest retrieved from reference TRBV5-5 and TRBJ1-3, is DAGVTQSPTHLIKTRGQQVTLRCSPISGHKSVSWYQQVLGQGPQFIFQYYEKEERGRGNFPDRFSARQFPNYSSELNVNALLLGDSALYLCASTYDSGTGGNTIYFGEGSWLTVV.

This chain joins TRBV19 and TRBJ1-5; TRBD1 agrees at 10 bases. Looked up from germline, CDR1 is LNHDA and CDR2 is SQIVND (reference sequence). The CDR3 has 15 residues. V shed 5 bases, J shed 4 bases, and the junction held 5 bases outside the gene matches. CDR3 sequence reads: CASSGRTGGNQPQHF. Written as DNA, the CDR3 is TGTGCCAGTAGTGGACGGACAGGGGGAAATCAGCCCCAGCATTTT.

In its sample, this clone was seen once. The rearrangement links TRBV28 to TRBJ2-1; 12 bases fit TRBD1. The CDR3 is made up of 16 amino acids. V was pared by 2 bases and J by 4 bases, with 3 bases of the junction left unmatched. Germline V gene data show CDR1 as MDHEN and CDR2 as SYDVKM. CDR3 amino acids: CASSLPGQGAYNEQFF. In nucleotides, the CDR3 is TGTGCCAGCAGTTTACCGGGACAGGGGGCTTACAATGAGCAGTTCTTC.

V is TRBV10-3 and J is TRBJ2-7, with 13 bases matching TRBD2. With V trimmed by 7 bases and J by 5 bases, 2 bases remained unmatched. There are 13 residues in the CDR3. Per the germline V gene, CDR1 is ENHRY and CDR2 is SYGVKD. The CDR3 DNA reads as TGTGCCATCAATGGACTAGCGGGAGACGAGCAGTACTTC. Encoded protein: CAINGLAGDEQYF.

The chain couples TRBV6-1 to TRBJ2-7, with D unresolved. The CDR3 covers 15 residues. The germline V and J ends were trimmed by 2 bases and 3 bases, with 14 bases remaining between them. Looked up from germline, CDR1 is MNHNS and CDR2 is SASEGT. DNA of the CDR3: TGTGCCAGCAGTGAACTTCCTGGGCCCCACTACGAGCAGTACTTC. This translates into CASSELPGPHYEQYF.

The chain recombines TRBV19 with TRBJ2-2; TRBD1 agrees at 8 bases. The CDR3 extends over 13 amino acids. Germline V gives CDR1 LNHDA, CDR2 SQIVND (reference sequence). V dropped 10 bases and J dropped 7; count of bases not matched to a gene: 8. The CDR3 is CAIPTGEGGELFF. The CDR3 coding sequence is TGTGCCATCCCGACAGGGGAAGGCGGGGAGCTGTTTTTT.

V is TRBV21-1 and J is TRBJ2-6; the listed D gene, TRBD1, was not tested against the DNA. TRBV21-1 is designated a pseudogene. CDR3 length equals 18 residues. The CDR3 reads CASKGGQGRSPGANVLTF. DNA for the CDR3: TGTGCCAGCAAGGGGGGACAGGGGCGCTCACCTGGGGCCAACGTCCTGACTTTC.

The V gene is TRBV6-5, the J gene TRBJ1-2, with 8 nucleotides matching TRBD1. With 5 bases clipped from V and 7 bases from J, the junction kept 12 bases outside the gene matches. The CDR3 is 15 residues long. Germline-derived CDR1 and CDR2 are MNHEY and SVGAGI. CDR3 in amino acids: CASSPFTDRVGGYTF. The CDR3 coding sequence is TGTGCCAGCAGTCCCTTTACGGACAGGGTTGGTGGCTACACCTTC.

The chain combines TRBV6-5 with TRBJ2-7; D call uncertain. Germline CDR1 reads MNHEY; CDR2 reads SVGAGI. CDR3 length: 13 residues. Trimming took 5 bases from V and 4 from J, leaving 12 bases between them. In DNA, the CDR3 is TGTGCCAGCAGTCTCTCTTTCGTATACGAGCAGTACTTC. Amino acid sequence: CASSLSFVYEQYF.

The rearrangement joins TRBV28 to TRBJ2-5; D possibly corresponds to TRBD2 (6 bases). Germline CDR1 reads MDHEN; CDR2 reads SYDVKM. The V end was cut by 3 bases, the J end by 5 bases, with 13 bases between. The CDR3 contains 14 residues. The DNA of the CDR3 is TGTGCCAGCAGTTTGGTTAGCGGAAGGGAGACCCAGTACTTC. It encodes CASSLVSGRETQYF. The whole variable domain, filled in from reference TRBV28 and TRBJ2-5, reads DVKVTQSSRYLVKRTGEKVFLECVQDMDHENMFWYRQDPGLGLRLIYFSYDVKMKEKGDIPEGYSVSREKKERFSLILESASTNQTSMYLCASSLVSGRETQYFGPGTRLLVL.

The sample holds a few counts of this clone. This chain connects TRBV6-2 or TRBV6-3 to TRBJ1-2; TRBD1 might be the D (5 bases). Trimming took off 5 bases at V and 3 bases at J, with 7 bases between the two ends. Per the germline V gene, CDR1 is MNHEY and CDR2 is SVGEGT. This CDR3 contains 12 residues. The CDR3 here is CASSTTDYGYTF. In DNA, the CDR3 is TGTGCCAGCAGTACGACAGACTATGGCTACACCTTC.

The chain uses TRBV19 and TRBJ1-5, with a tentative D call TRBD1 (6 bases). The CDR3 is made up of 15 amino acids. The V gene's germline CDR1 is LNHDA and CDR2 SQIVND (reference sequence). Trimming took off 4 bases at V and 4 bases at J, with 14 bases between the two ends. CDR3 nucleotide sequence: TGTGCCAGTAGTACTGCCGGGACAAGTAATCAGCCCCAGCATTTT. This translates into CASSTAGTSNQPQHF.

The J gene is TRBJ1-1, the V gene TRBV19, with a tentative D call TRBD1 (6 bases). Germline loops: CDR1 LNHDA, CDR2 SQIVND (reference sequence). The V gene lost 3 bases and the J gene lost 1 base, with 15 bases spanning the gap. This CDR3 comprises 16 residues. CDR3 DNA sequence: TGTGCCAGTAGTATGGGTCGAGGACAGCCGAACACTGAAGCTTTCTTT. This gives the protein CASSMGRGQPNTEAFF.

This chain links TRBV7-9 with TRBJ2-1, with 11 bases matching TRBD2. The CDR3 sequence is 17 residues long. The germline CDR1 and CDR2 sequences are SEHNR and FQNEAQ (reference sequence). The V segment lost 5 bases and the J segment 3 bases; nucleotides outside the gene matches: 9. This CDR3 reads CASSLTGGTSGYNEQFF. CDR3 nucleotides: TGTGCCAGCAGCCTCACTGGAGGGACTAGCGGCTACAATGAGCAGTTCTTC. Full variable domain (remainder filled in from reference TRBV7-9 and TRBJ2-1): DTGVSQNPRHKITKRGQNVTFRCDPISEHNRLYWYRQTLGQGPEFLTYFQNEAQLEKSRLLSDRFSAERPKGSFSTLEIQRTEQGDSAMYLCASSLTGGTSGYNEQFFGPGTRLTVL.

CDR3 coding DNA: TGTGCCATCAGTGTACAACTAGCGGATTCCTACGAGCAGTACTTC. Translation gives CAISVQLADSYEQYF. V usage is TRBV10-3 and J usage is TRBJ2-7, with 8 positions matching TRBD2. There are 15 residues in the CDR3. CDR1 ENHRY and CDR2 SYGVKD come from the germline V gene. With 4 bases clipped from V and 1 base from J, the junction kept 6 bases outside the gene matches.